This T cell receptor beta chain was sequenced during a study of blood T cells in healthy people across ages. The CDR3 loop spans 14 amino acids. Germline assignment: CDR1 MDHEN and CDR2 SYDVKM. PCR was performed a second time for 7 to 11 cycles using a sample-barcoded 5' primer and a J-beta primer mix. TCRdb reanalysed the 5' RACE reads using MiXCR and keeps one entry per CDR3 protein. The data show over 1,500,000 distinct CDR3 sequences, with around 42% seen just once and 23% held by the top ten. Concerning this clonotype: Compared with germline, one end of the junction differs, possibly owing to a read error.

Input material: blood. This clonotype was obtained from a human donor in good health. V and J are TRBV28 and TRBJ1-2; D gene uncertain. CDR3 loop: CASSEGASNYGFTF. Here the CDR3 DNA reads TGTGCCAGCAGTGAGGGAGCTTCCAACTATGGCTTCACCTTC.